Listed below are T cell receptor delta chains from one sample, sequenced in a study of Vδ1+ human thymocytes. TCRdb made new clone calls on the multiplex PCR reads using CATT. The data hold about 50,000 delta-chain clones, with roughly 16% observed a single time. What was sequenced was Vdelta1+ gamma-delta thymocytes from the thymus. These receptors all stem from a girl under two years old who had congenital heart surgery. The CDR3 runs from the conserved cysteine through the conserved F or W. The D gene is left open where the match is weak. Clone sizes are given selectively: once, few, many, or a class where the clone is expanded.

size,D,J,V,DNA,CDR3
-,-,TRDJ1,TRDV1,TGTGCTCTTGGGGAACTAGCGTTGGGTACGATAGGAGGGGAGTACACCGATAAACTCATCTTT,CALGELALGTIGGEYTDKLIF
few,-,TRDJ1,TRDV1,TGTGCTCTTGGGGAACCCCCCCATCTACTGGGAGCCTTGACCGATAAACTCATCTTT,CALGEPPHLLGALTDKLIF
-,-,TRDJ1,TRDV1,TGTGCTCTTGTACGTTCCTTCCATTTAGGAGGGGTACTGTACACCGATAAACTCATCTTT,CALVRSFHLGGVLYTDKLIF
-,TRDD2,TRDJ1,TRDV1,TGTGCTCTTGGGGAAGGTACCTTCCTACGGCATATCTACTACACCGATAAACTCATCTTT,CALGEGTFLRHIYYTDKLIF
few,-,TRDJ1,TRDV1,TGTGCTCTTGGGGAAGTAAGGCCTACGTGGGCATCATACACCGATAAACTCATCTTT,CALGEVRPTWASYTDKLIF
few,TRDD3,TRDJ1,TRAV29/DV5,TGTGCCGCAAGCGTCGGGGGATACGCCGCAGACGATAAACTCATCTTT,CAASVGGYAADDKLIF
few,TRDD3,TRDJ1,TRDV1,TGTGCTCTTGGGGGGTCCTTCCCAACGGTTGGGGATACGCGAGGGGCCGATAAACTCATCTTT,CALGGSFPTVGDTRGADKLIF
few,TRDD3,TRDJ1,TRDV1,TGTGCTCTTGGGGAACTATGGTCTGGGGGATCCCACACCGATAAACTCATCTTT,CALGELWSGGSHTDKLIF
-,-,TRDJ1,TRDV1,TGTGCTCTTGGGGTCCTCCTTCCCCCCGTACCAAAAACCGATAAACTCATCTTT,CALGVLLPPVPKTDKLIF
few,TRDD3,TRDJ1,TRDV2,TGTGCCTGTGTCTTCTGGGGGATACGCGGGATCGTCGATAAACTCATCTTT,CACVFWGIRGIVDKLIF
-,TRDD3,TRDJ1,TRDV1,TGTGCTCTTGGGGAACTTAGCGGACCGGGGGGATCGGGGCATCACACCGATAAACTCATCTTT,CALGELSGPGGSGHHTDKLIF
-,TRDD3,TRDJ1,TRDV1,TGTGCTCTTGGGGAACTGTGTTTAACTGGGGGACCTCTACTCTACACCGATAAACTCATCTTT,CALGELCLTGGPLLYTDKLIF
-,-,TRDJ1,TRDV1,TGTGCTCTTGGGGAACTAGCAGGAAGGTCCGATAAACTCATCTTT,CALGELAGRSDKLIF
-,-,TRDJ1,TRDV1,TGTGCTCTTGGACCCCCCCAAAGACTTCCTACGGTCTGGGGGACAGCTTCAACCCTCATCTTC,CALGPPQRLPTVWGTASTLIF
few,-,TRDJ1,TRDV1,TGTGCTCTTGGGGAACGTCTTCCTCACCTACTGGGGACTACCGATAAACTCATCTTT,CALGERLPHLLGTTDKLIF
few,-,TRDJ1,TRDV1,TGTGCTCTTGGGGAACTAAGTGGTGGTGCGGCCGATAAACTCATCTTT,CALGELSGGAADKLIF
-,-,TRDJ1,TRDV1,TGTGCTCTTAGGGCCGACCAAAGCAGCTGGGGTATACGGACAACCGATAAACTCATCTTT,CALRADQSSWGIRTTDKLIF
-,-,TRDJ1,TRDV1,TGTGCTCTTGGGGGCCGAGGTTCCGTGTGGTCCCTTCGCCGGGACACCGATAAACTCATCTTT,CALGGRGSVWSLRRDTDKLIF
-,TRDD3,TRDJ1,TRDV1,TGTGCTCTTGGGGAACTTGTCGGCGGTTCCAGACTGGGGGATACTGACGATAAACTCATCTTT,CALGELVGGSRLGDTDDKLIF
-,TRDD3,TRDJ1,TRDV1,TGTGCTCTTGGGGAACTCCTTCCTAAGTACTGGGGGATAATGTCCGATAAACTCATCTTT,CALGELLPKYWGIMSDKLIF
-,-,TRDJ1,TRDV1,TGTGCTCTTGGGGAACTACGAGAACGAACCGATAAACTCATCTTT,CALGELRERTDKLIF
few,-,TRDJ1,TRDV1,TGTGCTCTTGGGAACCACGTACTTAGGTTCGATAAACTCATCTTT,CALGNHVLRFDKLIF
few,TRDD3,TRDJ1,TRDV1,TGTGCTCTTGGGCCTAAGGTGGCTAGGGAGAATCCGGGGGATATTAATACGTACGCCGATAAACTCATCTTT,CALGPKVARENPGDINTYADKLIF
-,TRDD3,TRDJ1,TRDV1,TGTGCTCTTGGGGACGGTTATCCTATATCCGGGGGATACGGCACCGATAAACTCATCTTT,CALGDGYPISGGYGTDKLIF
-,-,TRDJ1,TRDV1,TGTGCTCTTGGGGAACCCGACTTCCTACGTACTGGGGCGGTTACGTACACCGATAAACTCATCTTT,CALGEPDFLRTGAVTYTDKLIF
-,-,TRDJ1,TRDV1,TGTGCTCTTGGGGGCCCGGGTCACGACGGGGACTACACCGATAAACTCATCTTT,CALGGPGHDGDYTDKLIF
few,TRDD3,TRDJ1,TRDV1,TGTGCTCTTGGGGAACGGGGAGGGATACTACGCACCGATAAACTCATCTTT,CALGERGGILRTDKLIF
-,-,TRDJ1,TRDV1,TGTGCTCTTGGGAATCCACGCCTGGGTGATGAGTACACCGATAAACTCATCTTT,CALGNPRLGDEYTDKLIF